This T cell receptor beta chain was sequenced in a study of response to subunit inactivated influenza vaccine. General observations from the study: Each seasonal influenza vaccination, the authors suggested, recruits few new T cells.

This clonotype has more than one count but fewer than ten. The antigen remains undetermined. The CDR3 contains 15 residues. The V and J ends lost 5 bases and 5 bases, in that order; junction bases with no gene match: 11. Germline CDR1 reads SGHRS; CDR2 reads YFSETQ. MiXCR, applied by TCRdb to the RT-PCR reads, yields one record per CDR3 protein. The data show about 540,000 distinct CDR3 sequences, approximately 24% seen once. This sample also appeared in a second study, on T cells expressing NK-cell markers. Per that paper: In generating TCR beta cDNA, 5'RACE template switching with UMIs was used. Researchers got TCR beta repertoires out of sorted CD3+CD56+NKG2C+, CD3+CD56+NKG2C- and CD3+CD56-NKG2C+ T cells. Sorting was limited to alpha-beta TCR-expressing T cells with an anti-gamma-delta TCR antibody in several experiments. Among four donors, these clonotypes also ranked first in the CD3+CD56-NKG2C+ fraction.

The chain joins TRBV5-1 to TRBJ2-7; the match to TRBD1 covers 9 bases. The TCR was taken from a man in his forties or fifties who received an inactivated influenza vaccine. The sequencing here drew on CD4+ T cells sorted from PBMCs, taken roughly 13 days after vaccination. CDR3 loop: CASSRYRGRDNEQYF. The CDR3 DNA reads TGCGCCAGCAGTCGCTACAGGGGGCGCGACAACGAGCAGTACTTC.